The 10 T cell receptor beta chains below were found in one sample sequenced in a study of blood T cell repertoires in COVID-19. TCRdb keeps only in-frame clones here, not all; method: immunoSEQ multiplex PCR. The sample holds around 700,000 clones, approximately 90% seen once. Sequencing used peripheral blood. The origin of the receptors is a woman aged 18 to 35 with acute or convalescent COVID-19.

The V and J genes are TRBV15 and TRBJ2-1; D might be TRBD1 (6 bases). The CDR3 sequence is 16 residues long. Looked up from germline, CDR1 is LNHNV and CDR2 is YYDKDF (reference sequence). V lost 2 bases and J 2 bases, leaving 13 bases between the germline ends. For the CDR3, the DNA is TGTGCCACCAGCAGATCCGGGACACCTCCCTACAATGAGCAGTTCTTC. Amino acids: CATSRSGTPPYNEQFF. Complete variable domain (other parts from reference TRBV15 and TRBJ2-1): DAMVIQNPRYQVTQFGKPVTLSCSQTLNHNVMYWYQQKSSQAPKLLFHYYDKDFNNEADTPDNFQSRRPNTSFCFLDIRSPGLGDTAMYLCATSRSGTPPYNEQFFGPGTRLTVL.

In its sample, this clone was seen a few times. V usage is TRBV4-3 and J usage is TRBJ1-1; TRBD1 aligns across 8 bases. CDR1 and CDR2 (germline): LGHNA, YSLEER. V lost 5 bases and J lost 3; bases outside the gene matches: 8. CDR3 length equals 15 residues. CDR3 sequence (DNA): TGCGCCAGCAGCGCACGGGGACAGGAGGACACTGAAGCTTTCTTT. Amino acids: CASSARGQEDTEAFF.

The CDR3 DNA reads as TGTGCCAGCAGTGGAGGACAGGTATATGGCTACACCTTC. Its translation is CASSGGQVYGYTF. This chain links TRBV2 with TRBJ1-2; 7 bases are a match to TRBD1. The J segment lost 5 bases and the V segment lost 4 bases, leaving 4 bases of the junction unmatched. Germline CDR1 and CDR2: SNHLY and FYNNEI. This CDR3 spans 13 amino acids.

CDR3 loop: CASSQEGSSYNEQFF. CDR3 nucleotides: TGTGCCAGCAGCCAAGAGGGGAGCTCCTACAATGAGCAGTTCTTC. V usage is TRBV3-1 (or the pseudogene TRBV3-2) and J usage is TRBJ2-1, with D perhaps TRBD2 (5 bases). Germline CDR1 and CDR2: LGHDT and YNNKEL (reference sequence). This CDR3 is 15 amino acids long. Trimming removed 0 bases from V and 0 bases from J, with 6 bases in between.

The CDR3 sequence: CATTGRRDRDYGYTF. CDR3 in DNA: TGTGCCACCACCGGTCGCCGGGACAGGGACTATGGCTACACCTTC. This rearrangement joins TRBV15 to TRBJ1-2; TRBD1 agrees at 9 bases. CDR3 length: 15 residues. Germline CDR1 LNHNV, CDR2 YYDKDF (reference sequence). The junction had 9 bases not matched to a gene; V was cut back by 7 bases and J by 3 bases. Full variable domain (remainder filled in from reference TRBV15 and TRBJ1-2): DAMVIQNPRYQVTQFGKPVTLSCSQTLNHNVMYWYQQKSSQAPKLLFHYYDKDFNNEADTPDNFQSRRPNTSFCFLDIRSPGLGDTAMYLCATTGRRDRDYGYTFGSGTRLTVV.

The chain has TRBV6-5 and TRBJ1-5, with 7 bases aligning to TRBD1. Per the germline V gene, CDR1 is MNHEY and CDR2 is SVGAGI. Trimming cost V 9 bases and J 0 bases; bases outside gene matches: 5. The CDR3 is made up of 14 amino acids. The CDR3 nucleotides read TGTGCCAGTTTCAGGGGGGTTAGCAATCAGCCCCAGCATTTT. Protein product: CASFRGVSNQPQHF.

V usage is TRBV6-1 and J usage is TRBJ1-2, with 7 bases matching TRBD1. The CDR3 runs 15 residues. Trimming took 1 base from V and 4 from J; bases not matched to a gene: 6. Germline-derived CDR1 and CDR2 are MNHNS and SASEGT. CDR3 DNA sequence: TGTGCCAGCAGTGAAGTAGGAGACAGGGCCTATGGCTACACCTTC. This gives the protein CASSEVGDRAYGYTF.

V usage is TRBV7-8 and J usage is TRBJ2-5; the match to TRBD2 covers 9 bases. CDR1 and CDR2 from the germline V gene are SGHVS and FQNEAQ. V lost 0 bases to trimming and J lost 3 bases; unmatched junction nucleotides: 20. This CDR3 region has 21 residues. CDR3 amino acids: CASSLAGRRIAGVWLKETQYF. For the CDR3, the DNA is TGTGCCAGCAGCTTAGCGGGGAGGCGGATAGCGGGGGTTTGGCTAAAAGAGACCCAGTACTTC.

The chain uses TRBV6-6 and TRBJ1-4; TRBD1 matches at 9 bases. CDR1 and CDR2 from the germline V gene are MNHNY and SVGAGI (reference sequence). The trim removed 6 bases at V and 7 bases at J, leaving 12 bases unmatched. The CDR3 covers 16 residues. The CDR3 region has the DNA TGTGCCAGCAGCACAATACAGGGGGCGGGGAGTGAAAAACTGTTTTTT. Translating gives CASSTIQGAGSEKLFF.

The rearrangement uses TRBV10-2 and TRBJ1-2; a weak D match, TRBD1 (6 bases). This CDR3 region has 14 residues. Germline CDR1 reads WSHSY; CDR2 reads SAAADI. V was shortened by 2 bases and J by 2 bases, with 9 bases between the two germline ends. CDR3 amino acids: CASSEGQLNYGYTF. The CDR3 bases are TGCGCCAGCAGTGAGGGACAGCTAAACTATGGCTACACCTTC.